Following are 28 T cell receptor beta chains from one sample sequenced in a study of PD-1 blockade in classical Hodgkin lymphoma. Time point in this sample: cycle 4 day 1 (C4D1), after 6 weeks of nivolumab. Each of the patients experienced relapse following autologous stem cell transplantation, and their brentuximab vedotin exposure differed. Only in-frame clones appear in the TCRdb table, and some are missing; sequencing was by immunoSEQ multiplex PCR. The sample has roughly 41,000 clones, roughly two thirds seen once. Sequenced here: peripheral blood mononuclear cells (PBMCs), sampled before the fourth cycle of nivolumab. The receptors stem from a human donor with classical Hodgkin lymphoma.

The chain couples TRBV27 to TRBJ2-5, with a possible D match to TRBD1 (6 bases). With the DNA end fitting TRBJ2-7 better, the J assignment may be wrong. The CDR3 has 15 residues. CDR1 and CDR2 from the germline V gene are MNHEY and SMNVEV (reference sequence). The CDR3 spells CASSPMKDSIYEQYF. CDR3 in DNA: TGTGCCAGCAGTCCTATGAAGGACAGCATCTACGAGCAGTACTTC.

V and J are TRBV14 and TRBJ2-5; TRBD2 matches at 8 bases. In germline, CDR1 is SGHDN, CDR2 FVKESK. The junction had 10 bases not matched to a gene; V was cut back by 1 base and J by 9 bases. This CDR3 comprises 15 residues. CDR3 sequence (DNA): TGTGCCAGCAGCCAAGGGGTAACAGCGGGGGAGCCCCAGTACTTC. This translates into CASSQGVTAGEPQYF.

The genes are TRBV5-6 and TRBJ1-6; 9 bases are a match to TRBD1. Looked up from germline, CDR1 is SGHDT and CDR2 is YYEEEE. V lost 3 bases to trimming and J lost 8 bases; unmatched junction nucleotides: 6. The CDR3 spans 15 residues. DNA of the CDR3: TGTGCCAGCAGCTACGGGACAGGGATTCATTCACCCCTCCACTTT. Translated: CASSYGTGIHSPLHF. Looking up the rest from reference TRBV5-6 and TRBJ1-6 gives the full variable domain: DAGVTQSPTHLIKTRGQQVTLRCSPKSGHDTVSWYQQALGQGPQFIFQYYEEEERQRGNFPDRFSGHQFPNYSSELNVNALLLGDSALYLCASSYGTGIHSPLHFGNGTRLTVT.

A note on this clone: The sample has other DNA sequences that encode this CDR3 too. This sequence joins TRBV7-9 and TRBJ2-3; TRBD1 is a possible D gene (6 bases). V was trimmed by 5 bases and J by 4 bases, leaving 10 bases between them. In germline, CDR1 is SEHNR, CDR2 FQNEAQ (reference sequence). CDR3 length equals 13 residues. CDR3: CASSPRGPDTQYF. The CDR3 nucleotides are TGTGCCAGCAGCCCCAGGGGTCCAGATACGCAGTATTTT.

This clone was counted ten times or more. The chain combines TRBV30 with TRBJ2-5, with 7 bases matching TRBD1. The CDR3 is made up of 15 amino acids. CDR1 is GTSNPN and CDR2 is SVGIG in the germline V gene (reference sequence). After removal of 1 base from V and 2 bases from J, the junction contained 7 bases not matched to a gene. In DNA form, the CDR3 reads TGTGCCTGGAGTGACCGGGACAGTAGTCAAGAGACCCAGTACTTC. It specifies CAWSDRDSSQETQYF.

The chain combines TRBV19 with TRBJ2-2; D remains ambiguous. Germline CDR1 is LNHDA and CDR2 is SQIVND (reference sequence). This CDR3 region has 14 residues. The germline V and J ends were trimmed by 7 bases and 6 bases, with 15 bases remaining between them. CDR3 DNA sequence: TGTGCCAGTACCAAGTGGGGAAGCGCCGGGGAGCTGTTTTTT. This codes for CASTKWGSAGELFF.

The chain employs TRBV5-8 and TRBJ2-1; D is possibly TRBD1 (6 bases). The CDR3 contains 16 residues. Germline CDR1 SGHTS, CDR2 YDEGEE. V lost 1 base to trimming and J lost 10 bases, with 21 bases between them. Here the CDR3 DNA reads TGTGCCAGCAGCTTGATCAGGTCCACAGGGCATTCAGAGCAGTTCTTC. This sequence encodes CASSLIRSTGHSEQFF.

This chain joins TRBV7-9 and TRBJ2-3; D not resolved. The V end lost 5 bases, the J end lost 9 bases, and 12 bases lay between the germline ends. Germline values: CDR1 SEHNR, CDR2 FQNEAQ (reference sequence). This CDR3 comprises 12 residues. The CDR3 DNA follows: TGTGCCAGCAGCGTGACCGTGGACACGCAGTATTTT. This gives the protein CASSVTVDTQYF.

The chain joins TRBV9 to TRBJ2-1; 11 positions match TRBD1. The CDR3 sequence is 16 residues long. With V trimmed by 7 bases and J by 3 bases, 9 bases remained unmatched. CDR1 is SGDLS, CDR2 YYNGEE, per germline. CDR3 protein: CASGPGTGGFYNEQFF. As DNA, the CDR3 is TGTGCCAGCGGACCCGGGACAGGGGGTTTCTACAATGAGCAGTTCTTC.

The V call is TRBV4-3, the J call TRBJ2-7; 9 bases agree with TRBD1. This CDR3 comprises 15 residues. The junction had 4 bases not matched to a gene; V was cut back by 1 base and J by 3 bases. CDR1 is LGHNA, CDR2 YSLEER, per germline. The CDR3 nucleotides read TGCGCCAGCAGCCAAGGACAGGGGGGCTTCTACGAGCAGTACTTC. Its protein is CASSQGQGGFYEQYF.

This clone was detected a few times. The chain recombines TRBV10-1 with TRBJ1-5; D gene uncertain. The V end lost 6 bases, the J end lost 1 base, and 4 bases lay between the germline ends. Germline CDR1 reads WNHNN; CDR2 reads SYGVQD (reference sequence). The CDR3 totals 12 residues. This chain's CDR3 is CASSESNQPQHF. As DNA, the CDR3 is TGCGCCAGCAGCGAGAGCAATCAGCCCCAGCATTTT.

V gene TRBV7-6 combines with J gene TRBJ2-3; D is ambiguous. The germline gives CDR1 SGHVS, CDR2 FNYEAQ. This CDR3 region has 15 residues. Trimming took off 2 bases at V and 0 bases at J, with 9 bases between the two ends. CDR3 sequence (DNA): TGTGCCAGCAGCTTACCGTCAGACAGCACAGATACGCAGTATTTT. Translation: CASSLPSDSTDTQYF.

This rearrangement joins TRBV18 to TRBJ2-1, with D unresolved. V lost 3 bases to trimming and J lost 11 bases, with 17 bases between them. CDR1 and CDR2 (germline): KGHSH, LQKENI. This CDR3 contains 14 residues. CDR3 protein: CASSPLEAESKQFF. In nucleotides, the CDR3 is TGTGCCAGCTCACCCCTCGAGGCAGAGAGTAAGCAGTTCTTC.

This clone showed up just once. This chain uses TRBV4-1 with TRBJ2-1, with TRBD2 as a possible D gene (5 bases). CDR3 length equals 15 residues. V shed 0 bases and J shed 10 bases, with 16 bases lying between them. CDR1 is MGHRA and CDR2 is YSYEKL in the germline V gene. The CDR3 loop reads CASSQERYGPGEQFF. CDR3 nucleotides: TGCGCCAGCAGCCAAGAACGGTACGGGCCGGGAGAGCAGTTCTTC.

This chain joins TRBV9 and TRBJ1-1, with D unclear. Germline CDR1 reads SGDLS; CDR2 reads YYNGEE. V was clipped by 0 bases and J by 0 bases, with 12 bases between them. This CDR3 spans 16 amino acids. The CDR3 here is CASSVGVTSMNTEAFF. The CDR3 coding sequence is TGTGCCAGCAGCGTAGGAGTCACTTCAATGAACACTGAAGCTTTCTTT.

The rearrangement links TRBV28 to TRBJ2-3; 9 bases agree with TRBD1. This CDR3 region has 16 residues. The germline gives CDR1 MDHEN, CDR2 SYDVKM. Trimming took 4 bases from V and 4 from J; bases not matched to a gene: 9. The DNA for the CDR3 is TGTGCCAGCAGTTCTTCCGGGACAGGGATGGCAGATACGCAGTATTTT. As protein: CASSSSGTGMADTQYF.

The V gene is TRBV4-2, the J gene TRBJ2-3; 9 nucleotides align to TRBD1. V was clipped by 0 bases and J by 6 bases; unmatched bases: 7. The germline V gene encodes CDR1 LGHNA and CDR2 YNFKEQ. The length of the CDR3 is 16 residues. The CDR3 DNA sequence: TGTGCCAGCAGCCAAGAAGAGGGACAGGGCCGGGATACGCAGTATTTT. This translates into CASSQEEGQGRDTQYF.

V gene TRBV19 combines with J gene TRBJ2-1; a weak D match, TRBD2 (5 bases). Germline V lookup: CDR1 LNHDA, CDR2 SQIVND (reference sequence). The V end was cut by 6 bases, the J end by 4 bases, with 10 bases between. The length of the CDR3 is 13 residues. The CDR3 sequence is CASSRGVYNEQFF. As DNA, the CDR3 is TGTGCCAGTAGCCGGGGAGTTTACAATGAGCAGTTCTTC.

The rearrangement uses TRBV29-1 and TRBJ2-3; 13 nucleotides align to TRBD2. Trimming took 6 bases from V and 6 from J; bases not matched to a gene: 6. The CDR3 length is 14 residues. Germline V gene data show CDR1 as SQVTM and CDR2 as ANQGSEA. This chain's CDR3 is CSVLTSGGADTQYF. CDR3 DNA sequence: TGCAGCGTCCTTACTAGCGGGGGGGCGGATACGCAGTATTTT.

This CDR3 reads CASTPIGGTYEQYF. The DNA for the CDR3 is TGTGCCAGCACCCCTATAGGGGGAACCTACGAGCAGTACTTC. The chain links TRBV27 to TRBJ2-7, with D maybe TRBD1 (6 bases). V lost 7 bases to trimming and J lost 2 bases, with 15 bases between them. Germline CDR1 is MNHEY and CDR2 is SMNVEV (reference sequence). This CDR3 has 14 residues.

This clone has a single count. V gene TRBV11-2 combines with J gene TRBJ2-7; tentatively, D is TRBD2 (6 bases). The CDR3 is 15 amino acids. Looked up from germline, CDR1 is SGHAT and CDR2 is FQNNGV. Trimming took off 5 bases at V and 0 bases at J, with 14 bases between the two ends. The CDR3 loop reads CASSPWAGSSYEQYF. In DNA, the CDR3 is TGTGCCAGCAGCCCTTGGGCCGGGAGCTCCTACGAGCAGTACTTC.

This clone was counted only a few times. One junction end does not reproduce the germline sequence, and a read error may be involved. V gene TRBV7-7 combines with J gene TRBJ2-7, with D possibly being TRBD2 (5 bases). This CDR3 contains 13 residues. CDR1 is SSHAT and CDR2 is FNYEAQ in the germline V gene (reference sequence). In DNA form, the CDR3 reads TGTGCTAGCAGCTTCGGGGACTCCTACGAGCAGTACTTC. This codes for CASSFGDSYEQYF.

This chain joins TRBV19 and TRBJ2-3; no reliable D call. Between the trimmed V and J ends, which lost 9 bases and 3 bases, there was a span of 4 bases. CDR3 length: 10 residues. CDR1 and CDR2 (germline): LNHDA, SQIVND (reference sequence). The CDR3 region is CASGTDTQYF. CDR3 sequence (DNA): TGTGCCAGCGGAACAGATACGCAGTATTTT. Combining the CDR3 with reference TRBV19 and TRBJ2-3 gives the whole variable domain DGGITQSPKYLFRKEGQNVTLSCEQNLNHDAMYWYRQDPGQGLRLIYYSQIVNDFQKGDIAEGYSVSREKKESFPLTVTSAQKNPTAFYLCASGTDTQYFGPGTRLTVL.

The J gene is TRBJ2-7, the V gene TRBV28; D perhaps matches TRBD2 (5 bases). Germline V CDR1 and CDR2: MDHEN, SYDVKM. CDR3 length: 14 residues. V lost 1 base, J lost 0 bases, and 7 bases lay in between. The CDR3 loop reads CASSLSGDSYEQYF. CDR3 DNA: TGTGCCAGCAGTTTATCCGGGGACTCCTACGAGCAGTACTTC. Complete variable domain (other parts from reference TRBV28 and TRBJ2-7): DVKVTQSSRYLVKRTGEKVFLECVQDMDHENMFWYRQDPGLGLRLIYFSYDVKMKEKGDIPEGYSVSREKKERFSLILESASTNQTSMYLCASSLSGDSYEQYFGPGTRLTVT.

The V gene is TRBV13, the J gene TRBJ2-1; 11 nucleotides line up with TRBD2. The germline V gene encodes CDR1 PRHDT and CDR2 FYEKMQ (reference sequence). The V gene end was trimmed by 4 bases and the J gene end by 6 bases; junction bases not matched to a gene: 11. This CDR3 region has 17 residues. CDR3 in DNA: TGTGCCAGCAGCTGGGTTCTAGCGGGGGGACGCTCCAATGAGCAGTTCTTC. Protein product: CASSWVLAGGRSNEQFF.

The CDR3 loop reads CASRKGQGTSYEQYF. For the CDR3, the DNA is TGTGCCAGCAGAAAAGGACAGGGTACCTCCTACGAGCAGTACTTC. The chain carries TRBV2 and TRBJ2-7; 8 bases are a match to TRBD1. CDR3 length: 15 amino acids. After removal of 6 bases from V and 0 bases from J, the junction contained 7 bases not matched to a gene. CDR1 and CDR2 (germline): SNHLY, FYNNEI.

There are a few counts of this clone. CDR3 nucleotides: TGTGCCAGCAGCCGACCAGAGGGGGGCTATGGCTACACCTTC. The encoded protein is CASSRPEGGYGYTF. The gene calls are TRBV7-9 and TRBJ1-2, with a possible D match to TRBD1 (6 bases). Germline CDR1 and CDR2: SEHNR and FQNEAQ (reference sequence). Trimming left V 5 bases short and J 4 bases short, with 14 bases between. The CDR3 has 14 residues.

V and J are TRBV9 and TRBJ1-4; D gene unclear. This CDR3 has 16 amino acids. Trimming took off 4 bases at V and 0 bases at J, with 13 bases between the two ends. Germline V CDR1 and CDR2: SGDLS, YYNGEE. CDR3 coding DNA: TGTGCCAGCAGCCCCCATACTTCCGCAACTAATGAAAAACTGTTTTTT. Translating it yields CASSPHTSATNEKLFF.